Included here is one T cell receptor beta chain sequence, with context. The sample holds other DNA sequences that translate to the same CDR3. The sample's treatment: around 19 received Ad26.COV2.S at low or high dose, single or two shots; about 5 received placebo; per-sample allocation not given. Sampling happened 63 days after the first vaccine or placebo injection. Measured with immunoSEQ multiplex PCR; TCRdb has only the in-frame clones, and not every one. The sample carries around 450,000 clones, nearly 90% recorded once. This entry comes from a study of Ad26.COV2.S vaccination and SARS-CoV-2 variants. The V gene's germline CDR1 is SGHRS and CDR2 YFSETQ. The ends lost 4 bases at V and 3 bases at J; junction bases unmatched: 5. This CDR3 region has 16 residues.

This chain joins TRBV5-1 and TRBJ2-3; 13 bases agree with TRBD2. The clonotype originates from a person aged 18 to 59 who received the Ad26.COV2.S COVID-19 vaccine or a placebo. Sample: peripheral blood, taken in a trial of Ad26.COV2.S vaccine versus placebo. For the CDR3, the DNA is TGCGCCAGCAGCCTAGGGGGACTAGCGGGGACAGATACGCAGTATTTT. Translation gives CASSLGGLAGTDTQYF. Full variable domain (rest looked up from reference TRBV5-1 and TRBJ2-3): KAGVTQTPRYLIKTRGQQVTLSCSPISGHRSVSWYQQTPGQGLQFLFEYFSETQRNKGNFPGRFSGRQFSNSRSEMNVSTLELGDSALYLCASSLGGLAGTDTQYFGPGTRLTVL.